The rows below give T cell receptor beta chains drawn from one sample of a study of Graves' ophthalmopathy and Graves' hyperthyroidism. TCRdb redid the calling of the multiplex PCR reads with MiXCR, one entry per CDR3 protein. The sample consists of about 590,000 distinct CDR3 sequences, approximately 35% of them appearing once. Specimen: peripheral blood or thyroid tissue (not recorded which). These receptors were obtained from an adult man with Graves' hyperthyroidism. The CDR3 runs from the conserved cysteine through the conserved F or W. D genes are given only for firm matches. Clone size is stated in some rows and not others, as once, few, many or a class when expanded.

DNA: TGTGCCAGCAGGAACGAGAATCCAAACACTGAAGCTTTCTTT; CDR3: CASRNENPNTEAFF; D: -; V: TRBV6-6; length: 14; J: TRBJ1-1; size: many
DNA: TGTGCCAGCAGCCAAGGAGTGGCAGTTGGGAGTAAGGGCTACACCTTC; CDR3: CASSQGVAVGSKGYTF; D: -; V: TRBV14; length: 16; J: TRBJ1-2; size: -
DNA: TGTGCCAGCAGCCTACCGGGAGCTGGCTACACCTTC; CDR3: CASSLPGAGYTF; D: -; V: TRBV5-6; length: 12; J: TRBJ1-2; size: many
DNA: TGCGCCAGCAGCTTGGCCGGGGGGACAGGGGATTACGAGCAGTACTTC; CDR3: CASSLAGGTGDYEQYF; D: TRBD1; V: TRBV5-1; length: 16; J: TRBJ2-7; size: -
DNA: TGTGCCAGCAGCTTGACAGGGGAAACCTACGAGCAGTACTTC; CDR3: CASSLTGETYEQYF; D: TRBD1; V: TRBV5-5; length: 14; J: TRBJ2-7; size: many
DNA: TGTGCCAGCAGAACTAGCGGGAATGAGCAGTTCTTC; CDR3: CASRTSGNEQFF; D: TRBD2; V: TRBV6-5; length: 12; J: TRBJ2-1; size: -
DNA: TGTGCCAGCAGTTACTTCGGGACGGACTATGGCTACACCTTC; CDR3: CASSYFGTDYGYTF; D: -; V: TRBV6-5; length: 14; J: TRBJ1-2; size: many
DNA: TGTGCCAGCAGTCGGCAGGGCAATAGCAATCAGCCCCAGCATTTT; CDR3: CASSRQGNSNQPQHF; D: -; V: TRBV28; length: 15; J: TRBJ1-5; size: -
DNA: TGTGCCAGCAGATGGAATCCGGCTGGGGCCAACGTCCTGACTTTC; CDR3: CASRWNPAGANVLTF; D: -; V: TRBV2; length: 15; J: TRBJ2-6; size: -
DNA: -; CDR3: CASSFYICSVRGKTEAFF; D: -; V: TRBV5-6; length: 18; J: TRBJ1-1; size: -
DNA: TGTGCCAGCTCACCTCGGGGAGGGAGCTATGGCTACACCTTC; CDR3: CASSPRGGSYGYTF; D: -; V: TRBV2; length: 14; J: TRBJ1-2; size: few
DNA: TGTGCCAGCATCCCGACAGGGAACACTGAAGTTTTCTTT; CDR3: CASIPTGNTEVFF; D: TRBD1; V: TRBV28; length: 13; J: TRBJ1-1; size: -
DNA: TGCAGCGTTGATACCCGCACTGAAGCTTTCTTT; CDR3: CSVDTRTEAFF; D: -; V: TRBV29-1; length: 11; J: TRBJ1-1; size: many
DNA: TGCAGTGCTAGAGTCCGGGACCCCGGGCGGTACTACGAGCAGTACTTC; CDR3: CSARVRDPGRYYEQYF; D: -; V: TRBV20-1; length: 16; J: TRBJ2-7; size: many
DNA: TGCGCCAGCAGCACCCAGACTAGCGGGGCCTCCTACGAGCAGTACTTC; CDR3: CASSTQTSGASYEQYF; D: TRBD2; V: TRBV5-1; length: 16; J: TRBJ2-7; size: few
DNA: TGCAGTGCTAGACAAGAGACAGGGGGCTTTTCGAGTGAAAAACTGTTTTTT; CDR3: CSARQETGGFSSEKLFF; D: TRBD1; V: TRBV20-1; length: 17; J: TRBJ1-4; size: -
DNA: TGTGCCATCAGTGAGTATGAAGTAGGCGAGCAGTACTTC; CDR3: CAISEYEVGEQYF; D: -; V: TRBV10-3; length: 13; J: TRBJ2-7; size: -
DNA: TGTGCCACCAGCAGAGATATTGCGGGAGAGACCCAGTACTTC; CDR3: CATSRDIAGETQYF; D: -; V: TRBV15; length: 14; J: TRBJ2-5; size: -
DNA: TGCGCCAGCAGCTTAGCAGGGTACCAAGAGGCCCAGTACTTC; CDR3: CASSLAGYQEAQYF; D: -; V: TRBV5-1; length: 14; J: TRBJ2-5; size: -
DNA: TGTGCCAGCAGTCCGGATATGACAGGGGGCAGCTATGGCTACACCTTC; CDR3: CASSPDMTGGSYGYTF; D: TRBD1; V: TRBV12-3/TRBV12-4; length: 16; J: TRBJ1-2; size: many
DNA: TGTGCCAGCAGAAATCATCTGAACACTGAAGCTTTCTTT; CDR3: CASRNHLNTEAFF; D: -; V: TRBV28; length: 13; J: TRBJ1-1; size: -
DNA: TGTGCCAGCAGCGTAGCAGGGATCAATCAGCCCCAGCATTTT; CDR3: CASSVAGINQPQHF; D: -; V: TRBV9; length: 14; J: TRBJ1-5; size: many
DNA: TGTGCCAGCAGCTTCGGGACAGGGGGCGTACTTGATGAAAAACTGTTTTTT; CDR3: CASSFGTGGVLDEKLFF; D: TRBD1; V: TRBV7-9; length: 17; J: TRBJ1-4; size: many